Included here is one TCR beta chain sequence, with context. Its target is not known. Here immunoSEQ multiplex PCR was the method, and the copy in TCRdb shows in-frame clones only, minus some. The sample includes 200,000 or so clones, around nine tenths of them seen just once. The CDR3 contains 14 residues. CDR1 MNHNS and CDR2 SASEGT come from the germline V gene. V was clipped by 0 bases and J by 6 bases; unmatched bases: 3. The source of the sample is a study of cytomegalovirus exposure and HLA in healthy donors. Study context: The 90 to 150 validation repertoires used the same platform as the roughly 720 first-cohort repertoires (as reported by a later analysis).

Study results and caveats: Some public TCRs appeared in many individuals, while most sequences were rare. Cytomegalovirus-associated status was assigned to 164 TCR beta chains. In the roughly 120 validation repertoires, a later analysis found that first-cohort TCR clusters tended to co-occur.

Sequencing used PBMCs. The sequence was collected from a woman under 30 in good health and CMV-seronegative. The genes are TRBV6-1 and TRBJ2-7, with 9 bases identical to TRBD2. The CDR3, as DNA: TGTGCCAGCAGTGAAGCGGCGGGAGGGCTCGAGCAGTACTTC. Amino acids: CASSEAAGGLEQYF.